One and the same sample provided the 17 T cell receptor beta chains below, sequenced in a study of blood T cell repertoires in COVID-19. Generated by immunoSEQ multiplex PCR, the TCRdb table keeps only in-frame clones and is missing some. This table has fewer than 110,000 clones, about 89% appearing once. The material sequenced was peripheral blood. The origin of the receptors is an older woman with acute or convalescent COVID-19.

J is TRBJ2-7 and V is TRBV2; 8 bases line up with TRBD1. Germline CDR1 SNHLY, CDR2 FYNNEI. The CDR3 sequence is 14 residues long. With V trimmed by 6 bases and J by 0 bases, 4 bases remained unmatched. CDR3 in amino acids: CASRGQGASYEQYV. The CDR3 DNA sequence: TGTGCCAGCAGAGGACAGGGAGCCTCCTACGAGCAGTACGTC.

The chain uses TRBV10-2 and TRBJ1-5; D perhaps matches TRBD1 (6 bases). The germline CDR1 and CDR2 sequences are WSHSY and SAAADI. The CDR3 extends over 14 amino acids. Trimming removed 4 bases from V and 7 bases from J, with 14 bases in between. CDR3 sequence: CASSGVGAGQPQHF. The DNA for the CDR3 is TGCGCCAGCAGTGGTGTGGGGGCCGGGCAGCCCCAGCATTTT.

A remark on this clone: A read error may account for a junction end that differs from germline. The V gene is TRBV2, the J gene TRBJ2-2, with 10 bases aligning to TRBD2. The germline V gene encodes CDR1 SNHLY and CDR2 FYNNEI. CDR3 length equals 15 residues. CDR3 residues: CASRDSGRNAGELFF. DNA of the CDR3: TGTGCCAGCAGAGATAGCGGGAGGAACGCCGGGGAGCTGTTTTTT.

Regarding this clone: A read error may produce the germline difference seen at one junction end. The chain couples TRBV13 to TRBJ1-2; 8 positions match TRBD1. This CDR3 contains 15 residues. CDR1 is PRHDT, CDR2 FYEKMQ, per germline (reference sequence). The CDR3 loop is CASSLAQGAKYGYTF. The CDR3 DNA sequence: TGTGCCAGCAGCTTAGCCCAGGGGGCTAAATATGGCTACACCTTC.

This clone was observed once. The chain combines TRBV6-1 with TRBJ1-1; the D gene is possibly TRBD1 (6 bases). CDR1 is MNHNS and CDR2 is SASEGT in the germline V gene. Trimming cost V 1 base and J 7 bases, with 13 bases left between them. The CDR3 runs 14 residues. The CDR3, as DNA: TGTGCCAGCAGTGAAGGGGGAGGGGGGGTTGAAGCTTTCTTT. It encodes CASSEGGGGVEAFF.

The sample holds one count of this clone. This chain joins TRBV19 and TRBJ2-7; tentatively, D is TRBD2 (5 bases). Trimming shortened V by 3 bases and J by 2 bases, and 11 bases separated the two germline ends. The CDR3 is made up of 14 amino acids. Germline-derived CDR1 and CDR2 are LNHDA and SQIVND (reference sequence). The CDR3 loop is CASSIGMDTYEQYF. In DNA, the CDR3 is TGTGCCAGTAGTATCGGGATGGATACCTACGAGCAGTACTTC.

This clone was observed once. CDR3 amino acids: CASNLGGQETQYF. The CDR3 nucleotides are TGTGCCAGCAATTTGGGGGGCCAAGAGACCCAGTACTTC. This chain joins TRBV3-1 (or the pseudogene TRBV3-2) and TRBJ2-5; weak D call: TRBD2 (6 bases). Between the trimmed V and J ends, which lost 7 bases and 1 base, there was a span of 10 bases. The CDR3 is 13 residues long. Looked up from germline, CDR1 is LGHDT and CDR2 is YNNKEL (reference sequence).

The gene calls are TRBV11-3 and TRBJ2-1; D gene ambiguous. Germline loops: CDR1 SGHNT, CDR2 YENEEA. The CDR3 covers 14 residues. Trimming took off 1 base at V and 0 bases at J, with 4 bases between the two ends. The CDR3 DNA reads as TGTGCCAGCAGCTTAGGGAGCTCCTACAATGAGCAGTTCTTC. This sequence encodes CASSLGSSYNEQFF.

The chain couples TRBV18 to TRBJ2-2, with D unresolved. The CDR3 totals 14 residues. Trimming removed 3 bases from V and 6 bases from J, with 11 bases in between. The V gene's germline CDR1 is KGHSH and CDR2 LQKENI. The CDR3 loop is CASSPTTNPGELFF. Written as DNA, the CDR3 is TGTGCCAGCTCACCGACAACAAACCCCGGGGAGCTGTTTTTT.

This chain uses TRBV6-5 with TRBJ1-1; D uncertain. Trimming pared 7 bases from V and 4 bases from J, leaving 16 bases between. The germline V gene has CDR1 MNHEY and CDR2 SVGAGI. The CDR3 is 14 amino acids. CDR3 coding DNA: TGTGCCAGCATGCGCGATGACTTTGGCACTGAAGCTTTCTTT. It is translated as CASMRDDFGTEAFF.

This clone appeared once. V gene TRBV5-4 combines with J gene TRBJ2-3, with a tentative D call TRBD2 (6 bases). The ends were cut back, 0 bases at V and 5 bases at J, with 7 bases in the middle. Germline loops: CDR1 SGHNT, CDR2 YYREEE (reference sequence). CDR3 size: 13 residues. The CDR3 spells CASSLVSGDTQYF. CDR3 DNA sequence: TGTGCCAGCAGCTTGGTTAGCGGAGATACGCAGTATTTT.

V and J are TRBV6-5 and TRBJ2-5; 8 nucleotides line up with TRBD2. Trimming cost V 4 bases and J 6 bases; bases outside gene matches: 4. Germline assignment: CDR1 MNHEY and CDR2 SVGAGI. The CDR3 totals 13 residues. CDR3 amino acids: CASSSAGVKTQYF. The CDR3 DNA is TGTGCCAGCAGTTCAGCGGGAGTGAAGACCCAGTACTTC.

The chain joins TRBV28 to TRBJ1-2; D ambiguous. Germline loops: CDR1 MDHEN, CDR2 SYDVKM. The CDR3 extends over 14 amino acids. V was clipped by 3 bases and J by 2 bases, with 10 bases between them. The CDR3, as DNA: TGTGCCAGCAGTTTGGGCGGGTTCAACTATGGCTACACCTTC. This sequence encodes CASSLGGFNYGYTF.

The gene calls are TRBV24-1 and TRBJ1-1; 10 bases map to TRBD1. Germline values: CDR1 KGHDR, CDR2 SFDVKD. V lost 9 bases and J lost 1; bases outside the gene matches: 13. The CDR3 length is 17 residues. Here the CDR3 DNA reads TGTGCCACCGATTCCCCGGGACAGGGGCAAAAGAACACTGAAGCTTTCTTT. Amino acids: CATDSPGQGQKNTEAFF.

This chain joins TRBV25-1 and TRBJ1-1; TRBD1 might be the D (5 bases). The ends were cut back, 8 bases at V and 0 bases at J, with 10 bases in the middle. Germline assignment: CDR1 MGHDK and CDR2 SYGVNS. CDR3 length: 13 amino acids. CDR3 sequence reads: CASAGLLNTEAFF. The CDR3 DNA reads TGTGCCAGCGCAGGGCTATTGAACACTGAAGCTTTCTTT.

The chain recombines TRBV6-5 with TRBJ1-2; D not resolved. CDR3 size: 15 residues. V was cut by 0 bases and J by 8 bases, with 16 bases left in between. The V gene's germline CDR1 is MNHEY and CDR2 SVGAGI. The chain's CDR3 is CASSYSEAGDLGYTF. The CDR3 region has the DNA TGTGCCAGCAGTTACTCGGAGGCAGGTGACTTAGGCTACACCTTC.

V is TRBV6-5 and J is TRBJ2-7, with D hard to call. The CDR3 loop spans 14 amino acids. V was clipped by 7 bases and J by 4 bases, with 17 bases between them. Germline V lookup: CDR1 MNHEY, CDR2 SVGAGI. The CDR3 sequence is CASNPSYSRYEQYV. CDR3 nucleotides: TGTGCCAGCAACCCCTCATATAGCCGTTACGAGCAGTACGTC.